This TCR beta chain was recovered during a study of OX40 agonist ivuxolimab in advanced cancers. Using immunoSEQ multiplex PCR, the repertoire was profiled, and TCRdb retains in-frame clones only, with some absent. Here the sample spans 130,000 or so clones, 90% being singletons. Between the trimmed V and J ends, which lost 3 bases and 5 bases, there was a span of 10 bases. CDR1 and CDR2 from the germline V gene are KGHSH and LQKENI. The CDR3 totals 13 residues. This clonotype originated in an adult with an advanced solid tumor such as melanoma, head and neck, liver or kidney cancer. The V gene is TRBV18, the J gene TRBJ1-1; D perhaps matches TRBD1 (5 bases). This specimen was CD4+ or CD8+ T cells sorted from blood, taken in a trial of the OX40 agonist ivuxolimab. The CDR3, as DNA: TGTGCCAGCTCACCGGGACGGTGGACTGAAGCTTTCTTT. This codes for CASSPGRWTEAFF.